The 2 T cell receptor beta chains given below trace back to one sample, sequenced in a study of prognosis after radiotherapy for stage I lung cancer. CDR3 of TCR beta was amplified from genomic DNA via a two-round multiplex PCR. TRBV and TRBJ genes each had their own specific primers in first-round PCR. MiXCR, run by TCRdb on the multiplex PCR reads, gives a single entry per CDR3 protein. Of about 12,000 distinct CDR3 sequences in the sample, 45% to 60% were seen once. The sample in question was PBMCs, obtained before or after stereotactic body radiation therapy (not recorded which). The origin of the receptors is a donor aged 50 or older with non-small cell lung cancer.

Only one count was recorded for this clonotype. With a far larger clone one base away, a read error is the likely cause. The CDR3 region is CASSYSPDAKQYF. The CDR3 coding sequence is TGTGCCAGCAGTTACTCCCCGGACGCCAAGCAGTACTTC. V gene TRBV6-4 combines with J gene TRBJ2-7; D not certain. This CDR3 has 13 amino acids. Germline CDR1 reads MRHNA; CDR2 reads SNTAGT.

By share, this clonotype ranks as medium-sized. The chain couples TRBV28 to TRBJ1-2; no reliable D call. There are 14 residues in the CDR3. V was pared by 6 bases and J by 6 bases, with 17 bases between. Germline CDR1 reads MDHEN; CDR2 reads SYDVKM. The CDR3 sequence: CASRDARVINGYTF. The DNA of the CDR3 is TGTGCCAGCAGGGATGCCCGGGTCATTAATGGCTACACCTTC.